Sequencing of this T cell receptor (beta chain) was carried out in a study of blood T cell repertoires in COVID-19. Study at large: Specimens from acute and convalescent COVID-19 originated in the United States, Italy and Spain.

From germline, CDR1 is MNHEY and CDR2 SVGEGT. This CDR3 is built from 15 residues. Trimming removed 4 bases from V and 8 bases from J; junction bases left unmatched: 9. Generated by immunoSEQ multiplex PCR, the TCRdb table keeps only in-frame clones and is missing some. This table holds 25,000 to 35,000 clones, over 75% found once. V gene TRBV6-2 or TRBV6-3 combines with J gene TRBJ2-4, with 9 bases fitting TRBD1. The specimen sequenced was peripheral blood. The TCR originated in a man between 60 and 70 years old with active COVID-19. CDR3 protein: CASSFPGQGVHIQYF. The CDR3 DNA is TGTGCCAGCAGTTTTCCGGGACAGGGAGTACACATTCAGTACTTC.